This T cell receptor (beta chain) was captured in a study of identical twins. Trimming stripped 1 base from V and 3 bases from J, with 14 bases between. This CDR3 spans 16 amino acids. Germline loops: CDR1 LNHNV, CDR2 YYDKDF (reference sequence). TCRdb redid the calling of the 5' RACE reads with MiXCR, one entry per CDR3 protein. This table holds approximately 620,000 distinct CDR3 sequences, about 9.4% found once. These same data were also listed under a study on yellow fever vaccine responses in identical twins.

The sample comprised PBMCs. This receptor was obtained from a woman between 18 and 29 years old in good health. J is TRBJ2-3 and V is TRBV15; a possible D gene is TRBD2 (6 bases). The CDR3 reads CATSRGTGESTDTQYF. DNA of the CDR3: TGTGCCACCAGCAGAGGGACGGGGGAAAGTACAGATACGCAGTATTTT.